The subject of this entry is one T cell receptor (beta chain). The data belong to a study of T cell responses to AZD1222 COVID-19 vaccine. Germline V gene data show CDR1 as MNHEY and CDR2 as SVGAGI. The CDR3 is 16 amino acids. The V gene lost 4 bases and the J gene lost 0 bases, with 13 bases spanning the gap. Sequenced by immunoSEQ multiplex PCR; TCRdb stores in-frame clones only, minus some. The sample carries 65,000 to 100,000 clones, 88% recorded once. The chain joins TRBV6-5 to TRBJ2-1; D uncertain. The TCR was taken from an adult who received the AZD1222 COVID-19 vaccine. The sequencing used peripheral blood, collected 28 days after the second AZD1222 dose. The CDR3 DNA is TGTGCCAGCAGTTCCCCCCGTTTATACTCCTACAATGAGCAGTTCTTC. It encodes CASSSPRLYSYNEQFF.